The 6 T cell receptor beta chains listed next were all sequenced from one sample in a study of T cells in Graves' hyperthyroidism and ophthalmopathy. From RNA transcripts, TCR beta CDR3 regions were amplified. HTBI primers drove first-round RT-PCR of the TCR CDR3. TCRdb fed the multiplex PCR reads into MiXCR, producing one record per CDR3 protein. In the table there are 450,000 to 700,000 distinct CDR3 sequences, 46% of which are singletons. Sequencing used peripheral blood or thyroid tissue (not recorded which). These receptors originate from an adult woman with Graves' disease, either hyperthyroidism or ophthalmopathy (not recorded which).

The table lists this clonotype with a count of one. Sequence at one end of the junction differs from germline and may be a read error. The V gene is TRBV15, the J gene TRBJ1-4; possible D gene TRBD1, 6 bases. CDR1 and CDR2 (germline): LNHNV, YYDKDF (reference sequence). The CDR3 extends over 15 amino acids. The CDR3 DNA is TGTGCCGCCAGCAGGGGCATGGGGCTGAAAGAAAAACTGTTTTTT. It is translated as CAASRGMGLKEKLFF.

The V and J genes are TRBV7-9 and TRBJ1-1; TRBD1 aligns across 9 bases. There are 19 residues in the CDR3. J lost 0 bases, V lost 4 bases, and 15 bases had no gene match. From germline, CDR1 is SEHNR and CDR2 FQNEAQ (reference sequence). In nucleotides, the CDR3 is TGTGCCAGCAGCTCCCCTGCCGGGACAGGGCCAAGAATGAACACTGAAGCTTTCTTT. Translation gives CASSSPAGTGPRMNTEAFF.

In this sample, this clonotype turned up many times. The CDR3 DNA reads as TGCGCCAGCAGCCGACAACAGCGAACCTACGAGCAGTACTTC. Its protein is CASSRQQRTYEQYF. The gene calls are TRBV4-1 and TRBJ2-7; no firm D call. CDR3 length: 14 residues. The germline CDR1 and CDR2 sequences are MGHRA and YSYEKL. V lost 4 bases, J lost 2 bases, and 12 bases lay in between.

This rearrangement joins TRBV10-3 to TRBJ2-2, with 7 nucleotides matching TRBD2. The germline gives CDR1 ENHRY, CDR2 SYGVKD. Losses at the gene ends were 6 bases for V and 5 bases for J; bases not matched to a gene: 6. The CDR3 runs 14 residues. The CDR3 spells CAISPGAGTGELFF. The CDR3 nucleotides are TGTGCCATCAGCCCGGGAGCGGGAACCGGGGAGCTGTTTTTT.

This chain joins TRBV7-9 and TRBJ2-5; 8 bases are a match to TRBD2. CDR3 length: 16 amino acids. V was pared by 2 bases and J by 5 bases, with 10 bases of the junction left unmatched. Germline CDR1 SEHNR, CDR2 FQNEAQ (reference sequence). CDR3 sequence (DNA): TGTGCCAGCAGCTTAACTAGCGGCCTCTTTTGGGAGACCCAGTACTTC. Translated, it gives CASSLTSGLFWETQYF.

The V and J genes are TRBV2 and TRBJ2-1; TRBD1 aligns across 7 bases. V trimming: 6 bases; J trimming: 4 bases; junction bases outside the gene matches: 9. The CDR3 is 15 amino acids. The germline V gene encodes CDR1 SNHLY and CDR2 FYNNEI. The CDR3 DNA reads as TGTGCCAGCAGCCAATCTCTACAGGGGTACAATGAGCAGTTCTTC. Its translation is CASSQSLQGYNEQFF. The variable domain in full, completed from reference TRBV2 and TRBJ2-1, reads EPEVTQTPSHQVTQMGQEVILRCVPISNHLYFYWYRQILGQKVEFLVSFYNNEISEKSEIFDDQFSVERPDGSNFTLKIRSTKLEDSAMYFCASSQSLQGYNEQFFGPGTRLTVL.